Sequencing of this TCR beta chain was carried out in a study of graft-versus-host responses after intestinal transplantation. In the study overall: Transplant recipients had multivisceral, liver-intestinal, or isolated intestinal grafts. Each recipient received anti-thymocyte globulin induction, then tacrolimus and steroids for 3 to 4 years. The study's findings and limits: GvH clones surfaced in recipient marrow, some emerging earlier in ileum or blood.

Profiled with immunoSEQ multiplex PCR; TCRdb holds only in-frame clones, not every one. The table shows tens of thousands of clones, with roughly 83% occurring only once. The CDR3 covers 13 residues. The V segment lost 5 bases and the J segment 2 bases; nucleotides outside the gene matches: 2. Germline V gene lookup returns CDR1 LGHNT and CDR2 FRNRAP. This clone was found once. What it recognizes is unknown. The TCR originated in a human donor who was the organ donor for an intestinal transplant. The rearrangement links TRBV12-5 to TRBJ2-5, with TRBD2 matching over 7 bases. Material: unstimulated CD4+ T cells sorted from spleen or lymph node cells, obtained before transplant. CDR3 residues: CASGKAGQETQYF. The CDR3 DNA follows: TGTGCTAGTGGTAAAGCGGGGCAAGAGACCCAGTACTTC.